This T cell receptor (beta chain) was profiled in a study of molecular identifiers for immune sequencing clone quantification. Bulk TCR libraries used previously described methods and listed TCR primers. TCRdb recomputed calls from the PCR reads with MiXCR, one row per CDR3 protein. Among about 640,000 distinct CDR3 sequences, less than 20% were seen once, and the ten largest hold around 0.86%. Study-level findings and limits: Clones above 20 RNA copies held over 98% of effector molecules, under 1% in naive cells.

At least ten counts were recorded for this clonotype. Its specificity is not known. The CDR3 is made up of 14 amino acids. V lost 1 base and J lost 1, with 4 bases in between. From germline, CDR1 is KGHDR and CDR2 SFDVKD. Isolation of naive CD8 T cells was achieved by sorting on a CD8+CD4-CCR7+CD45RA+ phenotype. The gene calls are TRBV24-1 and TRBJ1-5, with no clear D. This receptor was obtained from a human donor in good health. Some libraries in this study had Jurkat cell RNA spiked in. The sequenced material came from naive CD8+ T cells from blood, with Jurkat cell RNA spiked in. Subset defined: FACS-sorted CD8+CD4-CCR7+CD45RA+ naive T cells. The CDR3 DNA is TGTGCCACCAGTGATTTAGTGAGCAATCAGCCCCAGCATTTT. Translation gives CATSDLVSNQPQHF.